This TCR beta chain was recorded in a study of Graves' ophthalmopathy and Graves' hyperthyroidism. Study background: Ahead of any treatment, peripheral blood was obtained at the initial diagnosis. Study-wide findings and caveats: Detection in blood was also observed for most expanded thyroid clonotypes above 0.001 frequency. Ophthalmopathy progression prediction by the model yielded a sensitivity of 70.59% and a specificity of 72.22%.

The V end lost 10 bases, the J end lost 8 bases, and 12 bases lay between the germline ends. CDR3 length: 11 amino acids. CDR1 is MDHEN and CDR2 is SYDVKM in the germline V gene. Those donors who had ophthalmopathy presented with moderate-to-severe activity, a CAS of ≥3, a NOSPECS of ≥4 and a duration under 3 months. Turning to this clonotype: Its antigen is as yet unknown.

Researchers took RNA transcripts and amplified TCR beta CDR3 regions from them. HTBI primers were used in a first-round RT-PCR, which preceded a second-round multiplex PCR. TCRdb fed the multiplex PCR reads into MiXCR, producing one record per CDR3 protein. Altogether almost 750,000 distinct CDR3 sequences are present, roughly 41% being singletons, with the ten largest covering 44%. Sequenced input: peripheral blood. The V gene is TRBV28, the J gene TRBJ1-3, with a possible D match to TRBD1 (5 bases). This TCR was sampled from an adult man with Graves' ophthalmopathy. CDR3 residues: CATGGADTIYF. The CDR3 nucleotides read TGTGCCACGGGGGGAGCGGACACCATATATTTT.